The TCR beta chain described here comes from a study of cytomegalovirus exposure and HLA in healthy donors. Whole-study context: An earlier analysis identified 120 million or so unique TCR beta sequences in 150 million to 200 million T cells.

Germline CDR1 is WNHNN and CDR2 is SYGVQD (reference sequence). Trimming took 4 bases from V and 3 from J, leaving 8 bases between them. CDR3 length: 13 amino acids. The PCR ran on 60 Vbeta and 13 Jbeta primers. The table came from immunoSEQ multiplex PCR; TCRdb's copy has only in-frame clones and leaves some out. Among approximately 130,000 clones listed, roughly 88% were seen once. The sequenced sample was PBMCs. This rearrangement joins TRBV10-1 to TRBJ2-3; D is unclear. This clonotype was obtained from a man aged 45-65 years in good health and CMV-seronegative. CDR3 nucleotides: TGCGCCAGCAGTGTAGACGGGACAGATACGCAGTATTTT. This sequence encodes CASSVDGTDTQYF.